Below are 11 T cell receptor beta chains sequenced from a single sample in a study of cytomegalovirus exposure and HLA in healthy donors. The PCR employed 60 Vbeta primers together with 13 Jbeta primers. Some clones are missing from TCRdb's copy, which holds only in-frame ones; the method was immunoSEQ multiplex PCR. The table includes 95,000 to 150,000 clones, roughly 9% detected once. The material sequenced was PBMCs. These receptors all come from a woman aged 40 to 50 in good health and CMV-seropositive.

This clone was detected a few times. The chain joins TRBV5-4 to TRBJ1-1; D possibly corresponds to TRBD1 (6 bases). The CDR3 covers 15 residues. CDR1 and CDR2 (germline): SGHNT, YYREEE (reference sequence). Deletions cut 4 bases from V and 6 bases from J, with 19 bases between. As DNA, the CDR3 is TGTGCCAGCAGCCACTACCTGGACAGAACCTCTGAAGCTTTCTTT. As protein: CASSHYLDRTSEAFF. The whole variable domain, filled in from reference TRBV5-4 and TRBJ1-1, reads ETGVTQSPTHLIKTRGQQVTLRCSSQSGHNTVSWYQQALGQGPQFIFQYYREEENGRGNFPPRFSGLQFPNYSSELNVNALELDDSALYLCASSHYLDRTSEAFFGQGTRLTVV.

DNA of the CDR3: TGTGCCAGCAGTTTACCCCCTAAGTTGCGCGGGGGGGCAGGAGAGCAGTTCTTC. It codes for CASSLPPKLRGGAGEQFF. This chain joins TRBV27 and TRBJ2-1; 9 nucleotides align to TRBD2. Unmatched junction bases numbered 18, after V lost 2 bases and J lost 10 bases. The germline V gene has CDR1 MNHEY and CDR2 SMNVEV (reference sequence). The CDR3 runs 18 residues.

This clone was counted between two and nine times. Other DNA sequences in the sample encode the same CDR3. J is TRBJ1-1 and V is TRBV2; 9 nucleotides align to TRBD1. The CDR3 has 14 amino acids. Germline lookup yields CDR1 SNHLY and CDR2 FYNNEI. Unmatched junction bases numbered 3, after V lost 6 bases and J lost 1 base. The CDR3 sequence: CASRKTGGNTEAFF. The CDR3, as DNA: TGTGCCAGCAGGAAGACAGGGGGGAACACTGAAGCTTTCTTT.

The chain joins TRBV30 to TRBJ1-3, with D possibly TRBD1 on 6 matching bases. This CDR3 is built from 12 residues. V was trimmed by 4 bases and J by 2 bases, leaving 6 bases between them. Germline CDR1 is GTSNPN and CDR2 is SVGIG (reference sequence). The CDR3 here is CAWNRAGNTIYF. The DNA for the CDR3 is TGTGCCTGGAACAGGGCTGGAAACACCATATATTTT.

This clone has more than one count but fewer than ten. CDR3 loop: CASSESSGGGASDEAFF. CDR3 in DNA: TGTGCCAGCAGTGAAAGCTCTGGAGGAGGAGCTTCGGATGAAGCTTTCTTT. The chain is built from TRBV6-4 and TRBJ1-1; D is ambiguous. CDR1 and CDR2 (germline): MRHNA, SNTAGT. V lost 3 bases to trimming and J lost 7 bases, with 24 bases between them. This CDR3 is 17 amino acids long.

The table lists this clone with a few counts. The genes are TRBV18 and TRBJ1-1; D call uncertain. Per germline, CDR1 KGHSH and CDR2 LQKENI. This CDR3 spans 14 amino acids. V lost 1 base and J 8 bases, leaving 14 bases between the germline ends. The CDR3: CASSPRAETLEAFF. CDR3 DNA sequence: TGTGCCAGCTCACCACGGGCCGAGACACTGGAAGCTTTCTTT.

This clone showed up just a few times. J is TRBJ1-6 and V is TRBV10-3; D unresolved. V shed 0 bases and J shed 0 bases, with 3 bases lying between them. This CDR3 contains 15 residues. The germline V gene has CDR1 ENHRY and CDR2 SYGVKD. The CDR3 region is CAISESGSYNSPLHF. CDR3 coding DNA: TGTGCCATCAGTGAGTCCGGCTCCTATAATTCACCCCTCCACTTT.

This clone has just a few counts. The chain is built from TRBV5-4 and TRBJ1-6; no clear D. The CDR3 sequence is 17 residues long. Deletions cut 0 bases from V and 6 bases from J, with 16 bases between. Per the germline V gene, CDR1 is SGHNT and CDR2 is YYREEE (reference sequence). The CDR3 region has the DNA TGTGCCAGCAGCTTGGGTCTGGGAACCGAGGGTAATTCACCCCTCCACTTT. Translating gives CASSLGLGTEGNSPLHF.

V is TRBV11-2 and J is TRBJ1-2; D is unresolved. The germline V and J ends were trimmed by 5 bases and 2 bases, with 12 bases remaining between them. The CDR3 contains 14 residues. CDR1 and CDR2 (germline): SGHAT, FQNNGV. CDR3 sequence reads: CASSPTDSNYGYTF. The CDR3 coding sequence is TGTGCCAGCAGCCCGACGGACTCCAACTATGGCTACACCTTC. The full variable domain, completed using reference TRBV11-2 and TRBJ1-2, is EAGVAQSPRYKIIEKRQSVAFWCNPISGHATLYWYQQILGQGPKLLIQFQNNGVVDDSQLPKDRFSAERLKGVDSTLKIQPAKLEDSAVYLCASSPTDSNYGYTFGSGTRLTVV.

The chain couples TRBV9 to TRBJ2-3; 14 nucleotides match TRBD2. Looked up from germline, CDR1 is SGDLS and CDR2 is YYNGEE. The CDR3 consists of 16 residues. V lost 3 bases, J lost 1 base, and 1 base stayed unmatched. The CDR3 nucleotides are TGTGCCAGCAGCGAGGGACTAGCGGGGGGCACAGATACGCAGTATTTT. Translating it yields CASSEGLAGGTDTQYF.

The genes are TRBV2 and TRBJ2-7; 11 bases line up with TRBD2. V dropped 4 bases and J dropped 4; count of bases not matched to a gene: 3. Per the germline V gene, CDR1 is SNHLY and CDR2 is FYNNEI. CDR3 length equals 14 residues. The CDR3 here is CASSGLAGGYEQYF. The CDR3 nucleotides read TGTGCCAGCAGTGGGCTAGCGGGGGGTTACGAGCAGTACTTC.